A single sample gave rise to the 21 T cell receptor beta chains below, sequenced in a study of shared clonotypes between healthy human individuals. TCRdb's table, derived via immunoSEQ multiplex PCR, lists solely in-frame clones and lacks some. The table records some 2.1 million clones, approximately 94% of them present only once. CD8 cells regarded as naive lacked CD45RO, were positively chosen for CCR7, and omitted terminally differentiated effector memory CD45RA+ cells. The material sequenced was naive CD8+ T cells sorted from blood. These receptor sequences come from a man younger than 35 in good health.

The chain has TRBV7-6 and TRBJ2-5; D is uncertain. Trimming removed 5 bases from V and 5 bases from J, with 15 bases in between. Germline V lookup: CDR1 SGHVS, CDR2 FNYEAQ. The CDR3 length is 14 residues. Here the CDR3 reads CASSPMVGLETQYF. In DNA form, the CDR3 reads TGTGCCAGCAGCCCGATGGTAGGGCTGGAGACCCAGTACTTC. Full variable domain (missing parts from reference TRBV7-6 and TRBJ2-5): GAGVSQSPRYKVTKRGQDVALRCDPISGHVSLYWYRQALGQGPEFLTYFNYEAQQDKSGLPNDRFSAERPEGSISTLTIQRTEQRDSAMYRCASSPMVGLETQYFGPGTRLLVL.

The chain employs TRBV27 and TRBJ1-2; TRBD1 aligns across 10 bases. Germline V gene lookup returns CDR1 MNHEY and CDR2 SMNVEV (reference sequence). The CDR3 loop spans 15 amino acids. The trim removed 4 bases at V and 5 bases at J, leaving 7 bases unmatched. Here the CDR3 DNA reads TGTGCCAGCAGTTCTCCGGGACAGGGGATATATGGCTACACCTTC. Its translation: CASSSPGQGIYGYTF.

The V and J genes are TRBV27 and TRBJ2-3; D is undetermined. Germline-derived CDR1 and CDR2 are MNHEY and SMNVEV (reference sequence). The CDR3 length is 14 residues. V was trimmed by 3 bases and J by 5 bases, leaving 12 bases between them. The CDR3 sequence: CASSLSVAQDTQYF. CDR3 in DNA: TGTGCCAGCAGTTTGTCGGTAGCTCAAGATACGCAGTATTTT.

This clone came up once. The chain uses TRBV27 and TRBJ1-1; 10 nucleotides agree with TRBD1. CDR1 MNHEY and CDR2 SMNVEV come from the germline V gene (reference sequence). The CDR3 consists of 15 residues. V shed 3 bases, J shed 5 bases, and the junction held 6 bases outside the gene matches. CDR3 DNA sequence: TGTGCCAGCAGTTTCCAAGGACAGGGGGGAACTGAAGCTTTCTTT. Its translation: CASSFQGQGGTEAFF.

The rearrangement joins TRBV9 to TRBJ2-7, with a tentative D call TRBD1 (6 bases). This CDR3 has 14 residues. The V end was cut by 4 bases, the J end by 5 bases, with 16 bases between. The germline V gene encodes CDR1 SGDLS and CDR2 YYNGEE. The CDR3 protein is CASSPGHFSDEQYF. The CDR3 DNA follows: TGTGCCAGCAGCCCGGGACATTTCTCAGACGAGCAGTACTTC.

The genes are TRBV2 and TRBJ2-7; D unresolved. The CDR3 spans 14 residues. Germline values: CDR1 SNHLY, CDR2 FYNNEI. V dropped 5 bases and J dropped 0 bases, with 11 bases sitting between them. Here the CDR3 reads CASSYPDGSYEQYF. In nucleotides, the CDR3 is TGTGCCAGCAGTTACCCCGACGGCTCCTACGAGCAGTACTTC.

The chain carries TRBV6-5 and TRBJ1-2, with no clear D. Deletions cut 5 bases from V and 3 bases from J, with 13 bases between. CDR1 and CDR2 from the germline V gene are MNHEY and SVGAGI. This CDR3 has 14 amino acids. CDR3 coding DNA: TGTGCCAGCAGTACGGGCAGCGGATACTATGGCTACACCTTC. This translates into CASSTGSGYYGYTF.

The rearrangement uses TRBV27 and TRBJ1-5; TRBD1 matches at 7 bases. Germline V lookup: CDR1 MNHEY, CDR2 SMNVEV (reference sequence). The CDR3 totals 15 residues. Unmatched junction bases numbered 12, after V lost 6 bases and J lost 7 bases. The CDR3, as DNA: TGTGCCAGCAGATTCGGGACAGCGTCAAACCAGCCCCAGCATTTT. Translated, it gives CASRFGTASNQPQHF.

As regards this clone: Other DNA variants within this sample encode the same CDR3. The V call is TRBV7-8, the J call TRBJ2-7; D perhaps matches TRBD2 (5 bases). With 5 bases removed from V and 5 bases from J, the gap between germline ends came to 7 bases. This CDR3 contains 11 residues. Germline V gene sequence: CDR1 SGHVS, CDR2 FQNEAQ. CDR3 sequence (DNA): TGTGCCAGCAGCCCGGGAAACGAGCAGTACTTC. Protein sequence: CASSPGNEQYF.

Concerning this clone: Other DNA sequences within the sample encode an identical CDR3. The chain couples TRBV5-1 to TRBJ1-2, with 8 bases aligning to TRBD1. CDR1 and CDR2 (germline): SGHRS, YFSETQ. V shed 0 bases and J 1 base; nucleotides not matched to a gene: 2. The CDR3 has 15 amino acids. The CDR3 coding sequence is TGCGCCAGCAGCTTGGAACAGGGGGGTAACTATGGCTACACCTTC. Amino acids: CASSLEQGGNYGYTF.

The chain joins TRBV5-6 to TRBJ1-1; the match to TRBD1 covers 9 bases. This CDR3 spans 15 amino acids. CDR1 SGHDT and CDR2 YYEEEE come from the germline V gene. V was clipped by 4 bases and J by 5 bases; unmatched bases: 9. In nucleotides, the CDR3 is TGTGCCAGCAGCCCGGGACAGGGAGTTTGGACTGAAGCTTTCTTT. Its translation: CASSPGQGVWTEAFF.

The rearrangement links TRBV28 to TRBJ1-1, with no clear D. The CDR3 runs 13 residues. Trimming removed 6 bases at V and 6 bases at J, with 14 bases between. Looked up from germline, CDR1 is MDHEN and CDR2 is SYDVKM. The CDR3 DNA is TGTGCCAGCAGCCTGGCGCGTGGAGCTGAAGCTTTCTTT. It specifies CASSLARGAEAFF.

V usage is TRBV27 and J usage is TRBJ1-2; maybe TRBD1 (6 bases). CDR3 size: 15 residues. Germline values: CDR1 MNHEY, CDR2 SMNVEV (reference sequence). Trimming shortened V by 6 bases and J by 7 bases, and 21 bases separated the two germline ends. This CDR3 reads CASSFSVQGMVGYTF. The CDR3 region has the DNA TGTGCCAGCAGCTTTTCCGTCCAGGGGATGGTTGGCTACACCTTC.

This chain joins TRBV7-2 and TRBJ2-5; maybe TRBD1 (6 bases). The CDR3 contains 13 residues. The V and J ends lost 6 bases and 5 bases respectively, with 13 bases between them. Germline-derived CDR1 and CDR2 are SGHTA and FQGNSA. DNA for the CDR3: TGTGCCAGCAGGCGAGGGGGTTGGGAGACCCAGTACTTC. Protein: CASRRGGWETQYF.

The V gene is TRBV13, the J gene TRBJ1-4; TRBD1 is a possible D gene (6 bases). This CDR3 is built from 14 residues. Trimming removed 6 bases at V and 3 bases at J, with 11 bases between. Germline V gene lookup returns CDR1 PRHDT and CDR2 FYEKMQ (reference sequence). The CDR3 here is CASSSRQANEKLFF. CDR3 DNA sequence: TGTGCCAGCAGTTCCCGACAGGCTAATGAAAAACTGTTTTTT.

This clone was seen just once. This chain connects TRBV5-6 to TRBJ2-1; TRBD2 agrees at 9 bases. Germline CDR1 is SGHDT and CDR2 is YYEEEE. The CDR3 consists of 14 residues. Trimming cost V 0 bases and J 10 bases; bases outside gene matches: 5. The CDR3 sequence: CASSLEGLAWEQFF. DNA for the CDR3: TGTGCCAGCAGCTTGGAGGGACTAGCATGGGAGCAGTTCTTC.

The CDR3 here is CASRGTGGGETQYF. The CDR3 nucleotides read TGTGCCAGCAGGGGGACAGGGGGCGGGGAGACCCAGTACTTC. The chain carries TRBV6-1 and TRBJ2-5; 12 bases map to TRBD1. The CDR3 covers 14 residues. V trimming: 6 bases; J trimming: 5 bases; junction bases outside the gene matches: 4. The germline V gene has CDR1 MNHNS and CDR2 SASEGT.

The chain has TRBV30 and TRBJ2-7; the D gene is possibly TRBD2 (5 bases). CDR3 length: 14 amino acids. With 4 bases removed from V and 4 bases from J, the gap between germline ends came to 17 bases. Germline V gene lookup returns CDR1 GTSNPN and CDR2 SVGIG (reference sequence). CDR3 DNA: TGTGCCTGGATGGAGGAAGCTATCGGGTACGAGCAGTACTTC. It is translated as CAWMEEAIGYEQYF.

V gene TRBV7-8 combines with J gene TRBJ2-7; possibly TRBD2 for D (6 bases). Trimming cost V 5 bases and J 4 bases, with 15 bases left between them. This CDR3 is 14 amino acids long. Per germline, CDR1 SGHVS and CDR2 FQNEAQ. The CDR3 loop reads CASSPETSRYEQYF. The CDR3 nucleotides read TGTGCCAGCAGCCCTGAAACTAGCAGGTACGAGCAGTACTTC.

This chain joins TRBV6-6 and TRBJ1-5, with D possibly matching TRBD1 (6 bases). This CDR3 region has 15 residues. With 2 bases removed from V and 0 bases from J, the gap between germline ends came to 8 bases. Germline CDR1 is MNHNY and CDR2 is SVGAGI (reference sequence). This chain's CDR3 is CASSYPGDSNQPQHF. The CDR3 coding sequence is TGTGCCAGCAGTTACCCAGGGGATAGCAATCAGCCCCAGCATTTT.

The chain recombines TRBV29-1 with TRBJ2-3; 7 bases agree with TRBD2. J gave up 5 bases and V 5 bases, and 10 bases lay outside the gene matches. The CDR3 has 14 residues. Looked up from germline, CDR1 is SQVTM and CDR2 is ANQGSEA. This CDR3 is CSVPRLAVIDTQYF. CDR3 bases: TGCAGCGTTCCAAGACTAGCCGTCATAGATACGCAGTATTTT.